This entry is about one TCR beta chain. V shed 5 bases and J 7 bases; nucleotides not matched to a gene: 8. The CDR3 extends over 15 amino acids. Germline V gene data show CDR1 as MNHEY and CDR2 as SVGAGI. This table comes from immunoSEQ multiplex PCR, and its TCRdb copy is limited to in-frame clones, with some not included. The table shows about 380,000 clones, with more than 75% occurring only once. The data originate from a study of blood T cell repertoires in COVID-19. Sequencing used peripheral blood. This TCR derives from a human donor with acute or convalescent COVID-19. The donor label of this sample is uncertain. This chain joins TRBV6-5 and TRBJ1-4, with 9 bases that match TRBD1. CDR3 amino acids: CASSTPGTGREKLFF. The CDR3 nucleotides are TGTGCCAGCAGTACCCCCGGGACAGGGCGTGAAAAACTGTTTTTT.